The clone carrying this T cell receptor beta chain was detected ten times or more. This specimen belongs to a study of Graves' ophthalmopathy and Graves' hyperthyroidism. V gave up 4 bases and J gave up 3 bases, with 13 bases separating them. CDR3 length: 14 residues. Germline CDR1 reads SGHVS; CDR2 reads FQNEAQ. The authors amplified TCR beta CDR3 regions from RNA transcripts. Investigators did first-round RT-PCR with HTBI primers, then second-round multiplex PCR. TCRdb re-called the multiplex PCR reads with MiXCR, one entry per CDR3 protein. The data show over a million distinct CDR3 sequences, about 38% seen once.

This receptor was obtained from an adult man with Graves' hyperthyroidism. The genes are TRBV7-8 and TRBJ2-7, with D possibly matching TRBD2 (5 bases). Specimen: peripheral blood or thyroid tissue (not recorded which). DNA of the CDR3: TGTGCCAGCAGCTGGGCGGGTCCCAACTACGAGCAGTACTTC. Encoded protein: CASSWAGPNYEQYF.